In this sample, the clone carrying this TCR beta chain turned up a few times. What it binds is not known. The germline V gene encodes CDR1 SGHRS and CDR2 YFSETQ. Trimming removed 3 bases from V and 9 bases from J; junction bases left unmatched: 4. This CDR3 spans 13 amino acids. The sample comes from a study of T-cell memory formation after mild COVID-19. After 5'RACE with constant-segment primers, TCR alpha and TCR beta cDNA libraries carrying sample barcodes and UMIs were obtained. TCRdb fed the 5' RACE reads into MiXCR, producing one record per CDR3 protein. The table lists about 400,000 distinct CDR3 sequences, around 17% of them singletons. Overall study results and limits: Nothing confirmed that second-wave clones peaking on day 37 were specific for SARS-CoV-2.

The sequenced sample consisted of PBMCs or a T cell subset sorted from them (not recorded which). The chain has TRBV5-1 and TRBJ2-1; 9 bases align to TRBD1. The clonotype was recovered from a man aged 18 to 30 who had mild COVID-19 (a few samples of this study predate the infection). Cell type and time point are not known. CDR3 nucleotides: TGCGCCAGCAGCTCACAGGGGGCGCCTGAGCAGTTCTTC. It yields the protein CASSSQGAPEQFF. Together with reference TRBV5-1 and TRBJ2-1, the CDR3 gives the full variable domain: KAGVTQTPRYLIKTRGQQVTLSCSPISGHRSVSWYQQTPGQGLQFLFEYFSETQRNKGNFPGRFSGRQFSNSRSEMNVSTLELGDSALYLCASSSQGAPEQFFGPGTRLTVL.